Listed below are T cell receptor beta chains from one sample, sequenced in a study of early T cells in non-severe SARS-CoV-2 infection. TCRdb re-called the 5' RACE reads with MiXCR, one entry per CDR3 protein. The sample consists of more than 45,000 distinct CDR3 sequences, around 11% of them appearing once. The sequenced sample consisted of whole blood. These receptors all stem from an adult who was a healthcare worker with PCR-confirmed SARS-CoV-2 infection or an uninfected control (not recorded which). Each CDR3 is given with its conserved first and last residue. A D gene is named only where the DNA matches it firmly. Size values are once, few and many counts, or a class for expanded clones, and some rows have none.

J gene: TRBJ2-7
V gene: TRBV7-8
D gene: .
clone size: .
CDR3 DNA: TGTGCCAGCAGCCCCCCCGCTGCGAGCGGTCCCTACGAGCAGTACTTC
CDR3 protein: CASSPPAASGPYEQYF

J gene: TRBJ2-7
V gene: TRBV29-1
D gene: .
clone size: few
CDR3 DNA: TGCAGCGTCACCGGGACCTCCTACGAGCAGTACTTC
CDR3 protein: CSVTGTSYEQYF

J gene: TRBJ2-7
V gene: TRBV29-1
D gene: .
clone size: .
CDR3 DNA: TGCAGCGTGGGGAAGCTCGGGAGCTCCTACGAGCAGTACTTC
CDR3 protein: CSVGKLGSSYEQYF

J gene: TRBJ1-1
V gene: TRBV7-9
D gene: TRBD1
clone size: few
CDR3 DNA: TGTGCCAGCAGCAAAGGACAGGTGAACACTGAAGCTTTCTTT
CDR3 protein: CASSKGQVNTEAFF

J gene: TRBJ2-5
V gene: TRBV7-9
D gene: TRBD2
clone size: many
CDR3 DNA: TGTGCCAGCAGCAAGGGGACTAACCAAGAGACCCAGTACTTC
CDR3 protein: CASSKGTNQETQYF

J gene: TRBJ2-1
V gene: TRBV12-2
D gene: .
clone size: .
CDR3 DNA: TGTGCAAGTCGCTTAGGCTGTAGCTCCTACAATGAGCAGTTCTTC
CDR3 protein: CASRLGCSSYNEQFF

J gene: TRBJ2-7
V gene: TRBV21-1
D gene: .
clone size: .
CDR3 DNA: TGTGCCAGCCCCCCCCGATACGAGCAGTACTTC
CDR3 protein: CASPPRYEQYF

J gene: TRBJ2-5
V gene: TRBV12-3/TRBV12-4
D gene: .
clone size: many
CDR3 DNA: TGTGCCAGCAGTCTCGCAAGGTCTGAGACCCAGTACTTC
CDR3 protein: CASSLARSETQYF

J gene: TRBJ2-3
V gene: TRBV28
D gene: TRBD2
clone size: few
CDR3 DNA: TGTGCCAGCAGTCCGTGGGCGGGAGGGATCACAGATACGCAGTATTTT
CDR3 protein: CASSPWAGGITDTQYF

J gene: TRBJ2-3
V gene: TRBV7-6
D gene: .
clone size: .
CDR3 DNA: TGTGCCAGCAGCATCATAGATACGCAGTATTTT
CDR3 protein: CASSIIDTQYF

J gene: TRBJ2-1
V gene: TRBV9
D gene: .
clone size: many
CDR3 DNA: TGTGCCAGCAGCGTAATCCCCGATGAGCAGTTCTTC
CDR3 protein: CASSVIPDEQFF

J gene: TRBJ1-1
V gene: TRBV3-1
D gene: TRBD1
clone size: many
CDR3 DNA: TGTGCCAGCAGCCATATCAGGGGGCCCACTGAAGCTTTCTTT
CDR3 protein: CASSHIRGPTEAFF

J gene: TRBJ2-1
V gene: TRBV3-1
D gene: .
clone size: .
CDR3 DNA: TGTGCCAGCAGCCAAATGGCCCTTAACAATGAGCAGTTCTTC
CDR3 protein: CASSQMALNNEQFF

J gene: TRBJ2-7
V gene: TRBV4-1
D gene: TRBD1
clone size: few
CDR3 DNA: TGCGCCAGCAGCCAAGCCGGGACAGGGTCCTACGAGCAGTACTTC
CDR3 protein: CASSQAGTGSYEQYF

J gene: TRBJ2-1
V gene: TRBV29-1
D gene: TRBD2
clone size: .
CDR3 DNA: TGCAGCGTTAGGGGGACTAGCGGGAGGTATAATGAGCAGTTCTTC
CDR3 protein: CSVRGTSGRYNEQFF

J gene: TRBJ2-2
V gene: TRBV7-6
D gene: .
clone size: many
CDR3 DNA: TGTGCCAGCACCCAAGGGGCTAACACCGGGGAGCTGTTTTTT
CDR3 protein: CASTQGANTGELFF

J gene: TRBJ1-6
V gene: TRBV11-2
D gene: .
clone size: few
CDR3 DNA: TGTGCCAGCACCAAGGGGAGCGGTTATAATTCACCCCTCCACTTT
CDR3 protein: CASTKGSGYNSPLHF

J gene: TRBJ2-4
V gene: TRBV28
D gene: .
clone size: few
CDR3 DNA: TGTGCCAGCAGCTCCCCCGGGACATTAAACATTCAGTACTTC
CDR3 protein: CASSSPGTLNIQYF

J gene: TRBJ2-1
V gene: TRBV29-1
D gene: TRBD2
clone size: .
CDR3 DNA: TGCAGCGCCGACCTATGGGGGACTAGCGGCGACAATGAGCAGTTCTTC
CDR3 protein: CSADLWGTSGDNEQFF

J gene: TRBJ2-1
V gene: TRBV7-9
D gene: .
clone size: few
CDR3 DNA: TGTGCCAGCAGCCGAAGGGAAAATGAGCAGTTCTTC
CDR3 protein: CASSRRENEQFF